Listed here is a single TCR beta chain. Its antigen remains unidentified. The CDR3 length is 15 residues. Germline V gene sequence: CDR1 SGHRS, CDR2 YFSETQ. Trimming took 6 bases from V and 6 from J; bases not matched to a gene: 10. Sequencing was performed with immunoSEQ multiplex PCR; in TCRdb, only in-frame clones are kept and a portion is missing. The sample consists of about 2.4 million clones, 90% to 95% of them appearing once. The data are from a study of shared clonotypes between healthy human individuals. Across the whole study: Each donor's CD8 memory used one plate, CD8 naive two, each CD4 subset three. Study-level findings and limits: Approximately 4.6% of naive CD4 clonotypes were shared across a few donors.

The sequence was collected from a young man in good health. Some clones in this sample may be carry-over from other donors' samples. V is TRBV5-1 and J is TRBJ2-1; 9 nucleotides align to TRBD2. Sequenced input: naive CD4+ T cells from PBMCs. The subset denotes: CD45RA+ positively selected. Here the CDR3 DNA reads TGCGCCAGCACTGACCGGGGACTAGCAGTCAATGAGCAGTTCTTC. It is translated as CASTDRGLAVNEQFF.